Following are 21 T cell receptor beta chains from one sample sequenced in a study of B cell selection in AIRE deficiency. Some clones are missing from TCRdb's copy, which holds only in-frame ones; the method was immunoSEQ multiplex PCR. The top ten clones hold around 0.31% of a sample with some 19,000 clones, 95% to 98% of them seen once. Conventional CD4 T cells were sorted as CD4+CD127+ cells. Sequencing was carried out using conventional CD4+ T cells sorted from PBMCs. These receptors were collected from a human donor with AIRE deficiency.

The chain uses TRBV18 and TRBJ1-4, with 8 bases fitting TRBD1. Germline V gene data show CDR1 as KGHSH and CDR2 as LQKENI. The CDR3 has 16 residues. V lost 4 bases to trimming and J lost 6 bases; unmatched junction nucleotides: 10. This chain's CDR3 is CASSLATGGKDEKLFF. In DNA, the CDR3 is TGTGCCAGCTCACTAGCCACAGGGGGAAAGGATGAAAAACTGTTTTTT.

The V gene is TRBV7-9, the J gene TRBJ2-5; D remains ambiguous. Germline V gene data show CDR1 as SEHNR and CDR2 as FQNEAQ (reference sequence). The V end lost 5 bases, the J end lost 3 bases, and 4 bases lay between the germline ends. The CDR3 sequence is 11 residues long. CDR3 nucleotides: TGTGCCAGCAGCGTAAAAGAGACCCAGTACTTC. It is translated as CASSVKETQYF.

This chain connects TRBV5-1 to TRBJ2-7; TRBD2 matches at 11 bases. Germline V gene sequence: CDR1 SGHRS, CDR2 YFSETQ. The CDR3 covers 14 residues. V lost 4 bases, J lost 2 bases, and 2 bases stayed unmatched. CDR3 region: CASSQTSGAYEQYF. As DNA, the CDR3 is TGCGCCAGCAGCCAGACTAGCGGGGCCTACGAGCAGTACTTC.

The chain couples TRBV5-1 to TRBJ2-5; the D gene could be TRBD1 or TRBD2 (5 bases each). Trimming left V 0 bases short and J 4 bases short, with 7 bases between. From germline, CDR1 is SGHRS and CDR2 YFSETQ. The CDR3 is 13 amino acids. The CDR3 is CASSLGGAETQYF. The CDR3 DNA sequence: TGCGCCAGCAGCTTGGGAGGGGCAGAGACCCAGTACTTC.

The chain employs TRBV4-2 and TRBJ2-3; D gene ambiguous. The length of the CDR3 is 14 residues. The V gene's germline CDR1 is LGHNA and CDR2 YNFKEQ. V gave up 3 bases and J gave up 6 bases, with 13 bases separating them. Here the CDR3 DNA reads TGTGCCAGCAGCCACCCTACACGCCCCGATACGCAGTATTTT. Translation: CASSHPTRPDTQYF.

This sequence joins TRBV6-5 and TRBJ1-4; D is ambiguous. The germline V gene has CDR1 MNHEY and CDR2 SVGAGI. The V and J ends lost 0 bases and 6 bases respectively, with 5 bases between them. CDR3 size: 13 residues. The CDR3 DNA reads TGTGCCAGCAGTTACTCGAGTTATGAAAAACTGTTTTTT. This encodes CASSYSSYEKLFF.

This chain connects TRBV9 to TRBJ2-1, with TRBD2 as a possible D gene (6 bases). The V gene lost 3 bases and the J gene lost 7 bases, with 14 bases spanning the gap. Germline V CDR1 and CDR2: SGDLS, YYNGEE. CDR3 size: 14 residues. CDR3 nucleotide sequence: TGTGCCAGCAGCGCCCGGGACTCGATGAATGAGCAGTTCTTC. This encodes CASSARDSMNEQFF.

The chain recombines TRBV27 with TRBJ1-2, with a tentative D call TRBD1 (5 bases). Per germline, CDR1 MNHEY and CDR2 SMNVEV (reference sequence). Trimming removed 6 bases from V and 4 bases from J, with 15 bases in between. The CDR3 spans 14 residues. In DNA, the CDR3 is TGTGCCAGCAGCCCGGGACGGAGTTTCTATGGCTACACCTTC. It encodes CASSPGRSFYGYTF.

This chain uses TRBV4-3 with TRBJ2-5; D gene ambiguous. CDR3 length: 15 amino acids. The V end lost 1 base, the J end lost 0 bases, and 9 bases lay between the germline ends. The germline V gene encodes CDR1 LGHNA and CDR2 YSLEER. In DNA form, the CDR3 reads TGCGCCAGCAGCCAAGTAGCCGGTTACCAAGAGACCCAGTACTTC. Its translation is CASSQVAGYQETQYF.

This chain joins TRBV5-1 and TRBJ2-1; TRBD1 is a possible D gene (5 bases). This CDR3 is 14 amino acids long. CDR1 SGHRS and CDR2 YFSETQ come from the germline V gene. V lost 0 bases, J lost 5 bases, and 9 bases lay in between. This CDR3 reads CASSLGGANNEQFF. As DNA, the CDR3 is TGCGCCAGCAGCTTGGGGGGCGCCAACAATGAGCAGTTCTTC.

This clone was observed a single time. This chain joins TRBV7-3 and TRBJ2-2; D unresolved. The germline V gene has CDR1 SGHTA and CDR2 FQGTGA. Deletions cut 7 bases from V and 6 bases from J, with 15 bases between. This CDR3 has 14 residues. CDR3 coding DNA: TGTGCCAGCATCCCGACCGTGGGCGCCGGGGAGCTGTTTTTT. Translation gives CASIPTVGAGELFF. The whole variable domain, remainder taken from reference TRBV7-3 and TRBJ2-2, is GAGVSQTPSNKVTEKGKYVELRCDPISGHTALYWYRQSLGQGPEFLIYFQGTGAADDSGLPNDRFFAVRPEGSVSTLKIQRTERGDSAVYLCASIPTVGAGELFFGEGSRLTVL.

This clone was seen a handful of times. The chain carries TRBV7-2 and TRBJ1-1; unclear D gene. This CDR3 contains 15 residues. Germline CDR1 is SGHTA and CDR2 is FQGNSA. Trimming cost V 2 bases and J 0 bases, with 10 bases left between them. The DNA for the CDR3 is TGTGCCAGCAGCTTATCTGGCAGTATGAACACTGAAGCTTTCTTT. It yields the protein CASSLSGSMNTEAFF.

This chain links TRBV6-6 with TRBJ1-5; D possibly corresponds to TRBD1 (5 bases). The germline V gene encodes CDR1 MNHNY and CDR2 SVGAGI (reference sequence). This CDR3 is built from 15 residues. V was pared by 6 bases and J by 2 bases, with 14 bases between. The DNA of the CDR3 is TGTGCCAGCAGAACCACAGGAGCGGGCAATCAGCCCCAGCATTTT. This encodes CASRTTGAGNQPQHF.

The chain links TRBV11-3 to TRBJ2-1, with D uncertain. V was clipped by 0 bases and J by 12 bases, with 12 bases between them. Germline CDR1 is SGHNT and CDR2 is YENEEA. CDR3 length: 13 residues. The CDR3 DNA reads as TGTGCCAGCAGCTTAGAAGCCGAATCGGGGCAGTTCTTC. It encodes CASSLEAESGQFF.

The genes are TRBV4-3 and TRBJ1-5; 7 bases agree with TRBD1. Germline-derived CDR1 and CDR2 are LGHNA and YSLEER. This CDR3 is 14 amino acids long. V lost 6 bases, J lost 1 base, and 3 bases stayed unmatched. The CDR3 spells CASSDRVSNQPQHF. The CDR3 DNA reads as TGCGCCAGCAGTGACAGGGTGAGCAATCAGCCCCAGCATTTT.

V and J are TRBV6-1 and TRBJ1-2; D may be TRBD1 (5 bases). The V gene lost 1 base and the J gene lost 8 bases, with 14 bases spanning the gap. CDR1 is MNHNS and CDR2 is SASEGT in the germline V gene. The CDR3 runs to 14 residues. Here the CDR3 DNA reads TGTGCCAGCAGTGAAGGCGGTGACAGACTGGGCTACACCTTC. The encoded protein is CASSEGGDRLGYTF.

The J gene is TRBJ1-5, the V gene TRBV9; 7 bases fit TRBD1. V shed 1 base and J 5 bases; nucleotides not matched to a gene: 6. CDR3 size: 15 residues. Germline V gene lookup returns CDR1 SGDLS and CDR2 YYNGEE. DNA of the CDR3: TGTGCCAGCAGCGTATCAGGGAGGGGGCATCAGCCCCAGCATTTT. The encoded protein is CASSVSGRGHQPQHF.

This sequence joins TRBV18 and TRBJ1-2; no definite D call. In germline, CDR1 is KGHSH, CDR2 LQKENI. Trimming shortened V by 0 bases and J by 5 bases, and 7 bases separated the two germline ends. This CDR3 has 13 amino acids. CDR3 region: CASSPPFRYGYTF. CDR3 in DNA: TGTGCCAGCTCACCACCGTTCCGGTATGGCTACACCTTC.

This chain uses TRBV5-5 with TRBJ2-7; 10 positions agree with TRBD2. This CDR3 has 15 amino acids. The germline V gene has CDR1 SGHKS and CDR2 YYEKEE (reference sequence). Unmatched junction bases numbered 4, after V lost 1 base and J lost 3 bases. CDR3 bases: TGTGCCAGCAGCTTGAGCGGGAGGGTCTTCTACGAGCAGTACTTC. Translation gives CASSLSGRVFYEQYF.

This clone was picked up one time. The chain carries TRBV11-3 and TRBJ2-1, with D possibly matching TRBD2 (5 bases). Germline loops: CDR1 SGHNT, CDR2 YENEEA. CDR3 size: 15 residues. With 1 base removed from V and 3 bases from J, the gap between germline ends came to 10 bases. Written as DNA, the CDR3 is TGTGCCAGCAGCTTAGGCGGGCCCTTCTACAATGAGCAGTTCTTC. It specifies CASSLGGPFYNEQFF.

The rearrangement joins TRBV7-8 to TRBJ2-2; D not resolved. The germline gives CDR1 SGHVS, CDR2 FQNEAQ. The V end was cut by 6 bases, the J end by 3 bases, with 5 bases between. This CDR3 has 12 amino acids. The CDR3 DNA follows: TGTGCCAGCAGTTCTTACACCGGGGAGCTGTTTTTT. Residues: CASSSYTGELFF.